The 12 T cell receptor beta chains below were found in one sample sequenced in a study of blood T cell repertoires in COVID-19. Measured with immunoSEQ multiplex PCR; TCRdb has only the in-frame clones, and not every one. The table shows about 300,000 clones, with about 83% occurring only once. Sequenced: peripheral blood. These TCRs come from a woman in her 50s with acute or convalescent COVID-19.

This chain joins TRBV28 and TRBJ1-2; TRBD1 aligns across 8 bases. Germline trimming cut 6 bases from V and 8 bases from J; bases unmatched to any gene: 5. Germline CDR1 MDHEN, CDR2 SYDVKM. The CDR3 totals 12 residues. CDR3 sequence: CASRTGQAGYTF. Here the CDR3 DNA reads TGTGCCAGCAGAACGGGACAGGCAGGCTACACCTTC.

The chain uses TRBV30 and TRBJ1-4; 8 nucleotides line up with TRBD1. The CDR3 has 14 residues. Unmatched junction bases numbered 8, after V lost 3 bases and J lost 8 bases. Germline assignment: CDR1 GTSNPN and CDR2 SVGIG (reference sequence). The CDR3 DNA follows: TGTGCCTGGAGAGAAACAGGGGGAAAGGAAAAACTGTTTTTT. Protein sequence: CAWRETGGKEKLFF.

The chain employs TRBV24-1 and TRBJ2-7; 9 bases line up with TRBD1. The CDR3 is 14 residues long. With 7 bases clipped from V and 2 bases from J, the junction kept 5 bases outside the gene matches. Germline loops: CDR1 KGHDR, CDR2 SFDVKD. CDR3 in DNA: TGTGCCACCAGCGACGGGGACAGGGCCTACGAGCAGTACTTC. This encodes CATSDGDRAYEQYF.

The V call is TRBV28, the J call TRBJ2-7, with 9 positions matching TRBD1. Germline values: CDR1 MDHEN, CDR2 SYDVKM. The CDR3 loop spans 19 amino acids. V dropped 5 bases and J dropped 3; count of bases not matched to a gene: 20. The DNA for the CDR3 is TGTGCCAGCAGTGCAGCCGGGACAGGGTTAACTAGCAGGTTCTACGAGCAGTACTTC. Amino acids: CASSAAGTGLTSRFYEQYF.

This chain links TRBV7-2 with TRBJ2-5; TRBD2 agrees at 12 bases. The junction had 6 bases not matched to a gene; V was cut back by 4 bases and J by 3 bases. This CDR3 region has 16 residues. Germline V gene data show CDR1 as SGHTA and CDR2 as FQGNSA. DNA of the CDR3: TGTGCCAGCAGCTACGCGCTAGCGGGAGGGGAAGAGACCCAGTACTTC. It translates to CASSYALAGGEETQYF.

The chain carries TRBV9 and TRBJ1-3, with D possibly TRBD1 on 6 matching bases. The germline CDR1 and CDR2 sequences are SGDLS and YYNGEE. V gave up 0 bases and J gave up 0 bases, with 13 bases separating them. The CDR3 consists of 17 residues. CDR3 nucleotide sequence: TGTGCCAGCAGCGTAGAAGGGCTGACAGGCTCTGGAAACACCATATATTTT. Amino acid sequence: CASSVEGLTGSGNTIYF.

The rearrangement uses TRBV11-2 and TRBJ2-3; 8 nucleotides match TRBD2. The CDR3 has 15 amino acids. The V gene end was trimmed by 6 bases and the J gene end by 5 bases; junction bases not matched to a gene: 10. Germline loops: CDR1 SGHAT, CDR2 FQNNGV. The CDR3 here is CASSPGLGGGDTQYF. The CDR3 nucleotides read TGTGCCAGCAGTCCGGGACTAGGGGGTGGAGATACGCAGTATTTT.

The rearrangement links TRBV24-1 to TRBJ1-5, with a weak D call TRBD1 (6 bases). The V gene's germline CDR1 is KGHDR and CDR2 SFDVKD. CDR3 length: 15 amino acids. Trimming removed 3 bases from V and 4 bases from J, with 12 bases in between. This CDR3 is CATSDPTRGNQPQHF. The CDR3 DNA reads as TGTGCCACCAGTGATCCCACAAGGGGGAATCAGCCCCAGCATTTT.

V usage is TRBV7-8 and J usage is TRBJ2-7; 10 positions agree with TRBD1. CDR3 length: 15 amino acids. The V gene's germline CDR1 is SGHVS and CDR2 FQNEAQ. The junction had 5 bases not matched to a gene; V was cut back by 2 bases and J by 4 bases. CDR3 in amino acids: CASSLLTGGSYEQYF. CDR3 nucleotide sequence: TGTGCCAGCAGCTTATTGACAGGGGGCAGTTACGAGCAGTACTTC.

This clone was seen just once. The J gene is TRBJ1-1, the V gene TRBV11-2; D may be TRBD1 (5 bases). The V gene lost 1 base and the J gene lost 0 bases, with 12 bases spanning the gap. In germline, CDR1 is SGHAT, CDR2 FQNNGV. The CDR3 sequence is 16 residues long. CDR3: CASSLGQGLLNTEAFF. The CDR3 bases are TGTGCCAGCAGCTTAGGGCAGGGCCTCTTGAACACTGAAGCTTTCTTT.

This sequence joins TRBV11-1 and TRBJ2-3; D might be TRBD1 (5 bases). The CDR3 contains 14 residues. Trimming removed 1 base at V and 3 bases at J, with 8 bases between. CDR1 is SGHAT, CDR2 FQDESV, per germline (reference sequence). CDR3 residues: CASSLVSGTDTQYF. DNA of the CDR3: TGTGCCAGCAGCTTAGTATCAGGGACAGATACGCAGTATTTT.

The chain employs TRBV27 and TRBJ2-2; D is perhaps TRBD1 (6 bases). This CDR3 is built from 14 residues. Germline V gives CDR1 MNHEY, CDR2 SMNVEV (reference sequence). V was cut by 8 bases and J by 0 bases, with 10 bases left in between. The CDR3 here is CASAKGANTGELFF. CDR3 nucleotide sequence: TGTGCCAGCGCTAAGGGGGCGAACACCGGGGAGCTGTTTTTT.